These 14 T cell receptor beta chains came from one sample sequenced in a study of cytomegalovirus exposure and HLA in healthy donors. The study ran its PCR with 60 Vbeta and 13 Jbeta primers. Only in-frame clones appear in the TCRdb table, and some are missing; sequencing was by immunoSEQ multiplex PCR. This sample's clone table lists roughly 75,000 clones. Sequenced sample: PBMCs. These receptors all come from a middle-aged man in good health and CMV-seronegative.

This chain uses TRBV30 with TRBJ2-3; 9 bases match TRBD1. Germline V gene sequence: CDR1 GTSNPN, CDR2 SVGIG (reference sequence). The V and J ends lost 1 base and 0 bases, in that order; junction bases with no gene match: 8. The CDR3 loop spans 17 amino acids. This chain's CDR3 is CAWSARTGVSSTDTQYF. CDR3 DNA: TGTGCCTGGAGTGCCAGGACAGGGGTTTCTAGCACAGATACGCAGTATTTT.

The CDR3 DNA is TGTGCCAGTACGGGGTACGGTCAGAACACCGGGGAGCTGTTTTTT. Encoded protein: CASTGYGQNTGELFF. The rearrangement joins TRBV19 to TRBJ2-2; perhaps TRBD2 as D (5 bases). Germline assignment: CDR1 LNHDA and CDR2 SQIVND (reference sequence). The V gene lost 7 bases and the J gene lost 1 base, with 13 bases spanning the gap. The CDR3 length is 15 residues.

The CDR3 DNA follows: TGTGCCAGTAGTTTGACAGGTTATCAGCCCCAGCATTTT. This encodes CASSLTGYQPQHF. The rearrangement joins TRBV19 to TRBJ1-5; tentative D call: TRBD1 (6 bases). CDR1 and CDR2 from the germline V gene are LNHDA and SQIVND (reference sequence). Trimming removed 5 bases at V and 5 bases at J, with 10 bases between. This CDR3 has 13 amino acids.

The gene calls are TRBV6-5 and TRBJ2-6, with D hard to call. Trimming removed 6 bases from V and 2 bases from J, with 11 bases in between. From germline, CDR1 is MNHEY and CDR2 SVGAGI. CDR3 length: 15 residues. This chain's CDR3 is CASSPGSAGANVLTF. DNA of the CDR3: TGTGCCAGCAGCCCCGGGTCCGCTGGGGCCAACGTCCTGACTTTC.

The chain is built from TRBV14 and TRBJ2-2; no firm D call. V dropped 4 bases and J dropped 3 bases, with 6 bases sitting between them. Germline V gene sequence: CDR1 SGHDN, CDR2 FVKESK. This CDR3 is 13 amino acids long. CDR3 DNA: TGTGCCAGCAGCCTTCTCCACACCGGGGAGCTGTTTTTT. Its translation: CASSLLHTGELFF.

The chain links TRBV30 to TRBJ2-7, with 9 bases aligning to TRBD1. This CDR3 is 16 amino acids long. From germline, CDR1 is GTSNPN and CDR2 SVGIG (reference sequence). V lost 1 base to trimming and J lost 3 bases; unmatched junction nucleotides: 10. Written as DNA, the CDR3 is TGTGCCTGGAGTGGCCCTTGGGACAGGGTATACTACGAGCAGTACTTC. It specifies CAWSGPWDRVYYEQYF.

The J gene is TRBJ2-3, the V gene TRBV6-5; TRBD2 aligns across 12 bases. V dropped 2 bases and J dropped 2; count of bases not matched to a gene: 2. CDR1 and CDR2 from the germline V gene are MNHEY and SVGAGI. The CDR3 totals 16 residues. This CDR3 reads CASSYGLAGITDTQYF. DNA of the CDR3: TGTGCCAGCAGTTACGGACTAGCGGGGATCACAGATACGCAGTATTTT.

This rearrangement joins TRBV5-1 to TRBJ1-6; D is ambiguous. CDR1 SGHRS and CDR2 YFSETQ come from the germline V gene. CDR3 size: 14 residues. Trimming pared 3 bases from V and 7 bases from J, leaving 11 bases between. The CDR3 here is CASSSYGENSPLHF. For the CDR3, the DNA is TGCGCCAGCAGCTCCTACGGGGAGAATTCACCCCTCCACTTT.

The chain combines TRBV30 with TRBJ2-5, with 7 bases identical to TRBD2. Germline assignment: CDR1 GTSNPN and CDR2 SVGIG (reference sequence). CDR3 size: 14 residues. The junction had 8 bases not matched to a gene; V was cut back by 0 bases and J by 7 bases. DNA for the CDR3: TGTGCCTGGAGTGTACCCGGGACTACTGGGACCCAGTACTTC. Translating gives CAWSVPGTTGTQYF.

The rearrangement links TRBV30 to TRBJ2-7; 7 nucleotides match TRBD1. Unmatched junction bases numbered 15, after V lost 3 bases and J lost 1 base. The CDR3 consists of 17 residues. Germline lookup yields CDR1 GTSNPN and CDR2 SVGIG (reference sequence). CDR3 in DNA: TGTGCCTGGAGCCCCCATCGTGCAGGGACAGTATCCTACGAGCAGTACTTC. Amino acid sequence: CAWSPHRAGTVSYEQYF.

V usage is TRBV6-1 and J usage is TRBJ1-4; D is perhaps TRBD1 (5 bases). Looked up from germline, CDR1 is MNHNS and CDR2 is SASEGT. The CDR3 is 15 residues long. The V end was cut by 2 bases, the J end by 5 bases, with 12 bases between. CDR3 amino acids: CASSESSGGNEKLFF. CDR3 nucleotides: TGTGCCAGCAGTGAATCATCGGGGGGGAATGAAAAACTGTTTTTT.

The chain employs TRBV6-5 and TRBJ2-7, with 14 bases lining up with TRBD2. The germline CDR1 and CDR2 sequences are MNHEY and SVGAGI. The CDR3 has 15 amino acids. Trimming at V came to 4 bases and at J to 5 bases, leaving 4 bases not matched to a gene. The DNA for the CDR3 is TGTGCCAGCAGTTCCGGACTAGCGGGGGGAAACGAGCAGTACTTC. As protein: CASSSGLAGGNEQYF.

This chain uses TRBV6-6 with TRBJ1-5; D is unresolved. Germline loops: CDR1 MNHNY, CDR2 SVGAGI (reference sequence). The CDR3 has 13 residues. V shed 7 bases and J shed 5 bases, with 12 bases lying between them. The CDR3 loop reads CASTTAVDQPQHF. The CDR3 nucleotides are TGTGCCAGCACCACAGCAGTAGATCAGCCCCAGCATTTT.

This chain uses TRBV7-8 with TRBJ1-2, with D maybe TRBD1 (5 bases). In germline, CDR1 is SGHVS, CDR2 FQNEAQ. This CDR3 contains 13 residues. V lost 1 base, J lost 5 bases, and 8 bases lay in between. CDR3 sequence (DNA): TGTGCCAGCAGCTTAGGATCAGGGTATGGCTACACCTTC. This translates into CASSLGSGYGYTF.